This T cell receptor beta chain was retrieved from a study of shared clonotypes between healthy human individuals. This CDR3 region has 13 residues. V lost 3 bases to trimming and J lost 5 bases; unmatched junction nucleotides: 3. Germline assignment: CDR1 KGHSH and CDR2 LQKENI. Every immunoSEQ plate was one replicate of a subset's evenly spread DNA. Some clones are missing from TCRdb's copy, which holds only in-frame ones; the method was immunoSEQ multiplex PCR. The table has over 2 million clones, 85% to 95% seen once. The gene calls are TRBV18 and TRBJ2-7; 8 nucleotides line up with TRBD1. Specimen: naive CD4+ T cells from PBMCs. The sample's subset: CD45RA+ positively selected. This receptor was taken from a young man in good health. Some clones in this sample may be carry-over from other donors' samples. The CDR3 protein is CASSPRQGNEQYF. CDR3 DNA sequence: TGTGCCAGCTCACCCCGACAGGGGAACGAGCAGTACTTC. Using reference TRBV18 and TRBJ2-7 for the parts outside the CDR3, the full variable domain is NAGVMQNPRHLVRRRGQEARLRCSPMKGHSHVYWYRQLPEEGLKFMVYLQKENIIDESGMPKERFSAEFPKEGPSILRIQQVVRGDSAAYFCASSPRQGNEQYFGPGTRLTVT.